The 4 T cell receptor beta chains below come from one sample, sequenced in a study of cytomegalovirus exposure and HLA in healthy donors. The study ran its PCR with 60 Vbeta and 13 Jbeta primers. Sequenced by immunoSEQ multiplex PCR; TCRdb stores in-frame clones only, minus some. The profile covers around 120,000 clones, with about 83% appearing a single time and around 3.6% taken by the ten largest. The sequencing input was PBMCs. The receptors stem from a young man in good health and CMV-seronegative.

This clone was seen just once. The chain couples TRBV28 to TRBJ1-1, with D perhaps TRBD1 (6 bases). V was pared by 6 bases and J by 8 bases, with 13 bases between. Germline V lookup: CDR1 MDHEN, CDR2 SYDVKM. The CDR3 consists of 12 residues. The CDR3 coding sequence is TGTGCCAGCAGATTACCGACAGGAGAAGCTTTCTTT. Protein product: CASRLPTGEAFF.

V is TRBV7-2 and J is TRBJ2-5; 10 bases are shared with TRBD2. The CDR3 has 15 residues. J lost 2 bases, V lost 5 bases, and 5 bases had no gene match. The germline V gene has CDR1 SGHTA and CDR2 FQGNSA. The chain's CDR3 is CASSANSGGQETQYF. The CDR3 DNA reads TGTGCCAGCAGCGCCAATAGCGGGGGGCAAGAGACCCAGTACTTC.

This chain links TRBV30 with TRBJ1-2; D is unresolved. V was shortened by 6 bases and J by 8 bases, with 10 bases between the two germline ends. Per germline, CDR1 GTSNPN and CDR2 SVGIG (reference sequence). The CDR3 loop spans 10 amino acids. CDR3 sequence: CACDLNGYTF. For the CDR3, the DNA is TGTGCCTGTGACTTGAACGGCTACACCTTC.

The chain recombines TRBV4-1 with TRBJ2-1; TRBD2 agrees at 9 bases. V was clipped by 5 bases and J by 2 bases; unmatched bases: 4. The CDR3 contains 15 residues. Per germline, CDR1 MGHRA and CDR2 YSYEKL. CDR3 loop: CASSLWTSAYNEQFF. The CDR3 DNA sequence: TGCGCCAGCAGCTTGTGGACTAGCGCCTACAATGAGCAGTTCTTC.